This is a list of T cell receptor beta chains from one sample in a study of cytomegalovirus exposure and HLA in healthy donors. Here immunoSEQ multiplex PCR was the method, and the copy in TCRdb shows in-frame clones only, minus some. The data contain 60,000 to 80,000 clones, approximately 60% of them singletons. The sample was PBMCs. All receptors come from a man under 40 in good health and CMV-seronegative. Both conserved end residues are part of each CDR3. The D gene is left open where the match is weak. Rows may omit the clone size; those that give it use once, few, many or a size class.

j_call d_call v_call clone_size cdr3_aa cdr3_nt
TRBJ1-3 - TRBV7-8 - CASSSRQGSGNTIYF TGTGCCAGCAGCTCCCGACAAGGATCTGGAAACACCATATATTTT
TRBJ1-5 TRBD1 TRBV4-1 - CASSQETGQGSNQPQHF TGCGCCAGCAGCCAAGAAACCGGACAGGGAAGCAATCAGCCCCAGCATTTT
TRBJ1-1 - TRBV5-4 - CASSPEPGGAGDTEAFF TGTGCCAGCAGCCCCGAGCCTGGGGGCGCCGGGGACACTGAAGCTTTCTTT
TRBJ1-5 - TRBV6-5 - CASSYSIGGGQPQHF TGTGCCAGCAGTTACTCGATCGGGGGAGGTCAGCCCCAGCATTTT
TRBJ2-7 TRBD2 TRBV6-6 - CASSYSASGDPYEQYF TGTGCCAGCAGTTACTCGGCAAGCGGGGACCCCTACGAGCAGTACTTC
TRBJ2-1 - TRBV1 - CTGCQRGSYNEQFF TGCACCGGGTGCCAGCGGGGGTCCTACAATGAGCAGTTCTTC
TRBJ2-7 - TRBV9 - CASSVVPGGEQYF TGTGCCAGCAGCGTAGTACCAGGTGGCGAGCAGTACTTC
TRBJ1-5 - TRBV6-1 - CASSEGHSSNQPQHF TGTGCCAGCAGTGAGGGACACAGTAGCAATCAGCCCCAGCATTTT
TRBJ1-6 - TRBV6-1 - CASSDMGGSYNSPLHF TGTGCCAGCAGTGATATGGGGGGCTCCTATAATTCACCCCTCCACTTT
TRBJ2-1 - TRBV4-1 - CASSHLGDSSYNEQFF TGCGCCAGCAGCCACCTTGGAGACAGCTCCTACAATGAGCAGTTCTTC
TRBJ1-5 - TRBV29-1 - CSVKTEGYGNQPQHF TGCAGCGTTAAAACGGAGGGTTACGGCAATCAGCCCCAGCATTTT
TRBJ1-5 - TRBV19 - CAGRGRAGPQHF TGTGCCGGTAGGGGCCGAGCCGGGCCCCAGCATTTT
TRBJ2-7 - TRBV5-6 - CASSLGGTLSYEQYF TGTGCCAGCAGCTTGGGAGGGACACTCTCCTACGAGCAGTACTTC
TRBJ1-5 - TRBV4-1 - CASSQGGALDQPQHF TGCGCCAGCAGCCAAGGCGGAGCCCTTGATCAGCCCCAGCATTTT
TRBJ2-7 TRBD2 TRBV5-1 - CASSSERGSITYEQYF TGCGCCAGCAGCTCTGAGCGGGGGTCCATCACCTACGAGCAGTACTTC
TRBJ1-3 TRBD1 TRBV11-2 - CASSQRQGSSGNTIYF TGTGCCAGCAGCCAGCGACAGGGGAGCTCTGGAAACACCATATATTTT
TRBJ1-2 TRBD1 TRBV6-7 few CASGVPGQVSYGYTF TGTGCCAGCGGGGTACCGGGACAGGTCTCCTATGGCTACACCTTC
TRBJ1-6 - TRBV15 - CATKDSYNSPLHF TGTGCCACCAAGGACAGTTATAATTCACCCCTCCACTTT
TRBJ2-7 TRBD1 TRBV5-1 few CASSLQGALDEQYF TGCGCCAGCAGCTTGCAGGGGGCTTTAGACGAGCAGTACTTC
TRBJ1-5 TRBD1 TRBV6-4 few CASSDSKHEATGACNQPQHF TGTGCCAGCAGTGACTCGAAGCACGAGGCAACAGGGGCCTGCAATCAGCCCCAGCATTTT
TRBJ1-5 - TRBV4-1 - CASSQDFSQIYQPQHF TGCGCCAGCAGCCAAGATTTCTCGCAGATCTATCAGCCCCAGCATTTT
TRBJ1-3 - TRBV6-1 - CASSEMADSGNTIYF TGTGCCAGCAGTGAAATGGCAGACTCTGGAAACACCATATATTTT
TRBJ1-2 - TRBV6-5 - CASNTGNRNYGYTF TGTGCCAGCAATACAGGGAACCGGAACTATGGCTACACCTTC
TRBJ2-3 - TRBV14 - CASSQEKGPGSPDTQYF TGTGCCAGCAGCCAAGAGAAGGGGCCCGGGTCTCCAGATACGCAGTATTTT
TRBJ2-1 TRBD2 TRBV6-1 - CASSGEGDSNEQFF TGTGCCAGCAGTGGGGAGGGAGACTCCAATGAGCAGTTCTTC
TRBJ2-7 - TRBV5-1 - CASSSGLIYEQYF TGCGCCAGCAGCTCAGGACTGATCTACGAGCAGTACTTC
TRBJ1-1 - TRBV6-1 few CASSLTGTLNTEAFF TGTGCCAGCAGTTTAACAGGTACTCTGAACACTGAAGCTTTCTTT
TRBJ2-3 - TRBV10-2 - CASSDVEGGPSHTQYF TGCGCCAGCAGTGATGTTGAGGGGGGGCCGTCTCATACGCAGTATTTT
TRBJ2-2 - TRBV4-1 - CASRFAGGSGELFF TGCGCCAGCAGATTCGCAGGGGGGTCCGGGGAGCTGTTTTTT
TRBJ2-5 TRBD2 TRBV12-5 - CASGSGLGGQETQYF TGTGCTAGTGGCAGCGGGCTCGGGGGGCAAGAGACCCAGTACTTC
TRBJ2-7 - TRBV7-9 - CAGGPSSYEQYF TGTGCCGGGGGCCCCTCCTCCTACGAGCAGTACTTC
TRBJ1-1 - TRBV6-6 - CASSYSEGTEAFF TGTGCCAGCAGTTACTCTGAGGGCACTGAAGCTTTCTTT
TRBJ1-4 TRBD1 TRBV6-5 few CASSDRGFGEKLFF TGTGCCAGCAGTGACAGGGGGTTTGGCGAAAAACTGTTTTTT
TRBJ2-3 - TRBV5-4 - CASSSGTVITDTQYF TGTGCCAGCAGCTCCGGGACTGTTATCACAGATACGCAGTATTTT
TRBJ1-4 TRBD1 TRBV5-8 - CASNSGTGGFYEKLFF TGTGCCAGCAACTCCGGGACAGGGGGTTTTTATGAAAAACTGTTTTTT
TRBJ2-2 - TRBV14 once CASSQHLSNTGELFF TGTGCCAGCAGCCAACACCTATCGAACACCGGGGAGCTGTTTTTT
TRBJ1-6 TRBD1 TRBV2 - CASSRSTGGNNSPLHF TGTGCCAGCAGCCGATCGACAGGGGGGAATAATTCACCCCTCCACTTT
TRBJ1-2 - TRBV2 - CASGGQTYGYTF TGTGCCAGCGGGGGACAAACCTATGGCTACACCTTC
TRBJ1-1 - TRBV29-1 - CSVERGWGTEAFF TGCAGCGTTGAACGGGGGTGGGGCACTGAAGCTTTCTTT
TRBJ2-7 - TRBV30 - CAWSLPRYEQYF TGTGCCTGGAGTTTACCCAGGTACGAGCAGTACTTC
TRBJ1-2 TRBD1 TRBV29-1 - CSVQDPGQGTFGYTF TGCAGCGTCCAAGATCCGGGACAGGGGACGTTTGGCTACACCTTC
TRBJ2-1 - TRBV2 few CASSDGGSSYNEQFF TGTGCCAGCAGTGATGGGGGGAGCTCCTACAATGAGCAGTTCTTC
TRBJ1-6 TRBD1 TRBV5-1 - CASSPAGTGAFNSPLHF TGCGCCAGCAGCCCAGCCGGGACAGGGGCCTTTAATTCACCCCTCCACTTT
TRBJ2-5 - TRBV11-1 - CASNRRTGLQETQYF TGTGCCAGCAACCGTCGCACGGGACTCCAAGAGACCCAGTACTTC
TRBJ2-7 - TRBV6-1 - CAPGGQGDYEQYF TGTGCCCCGGGAGGACAGGGAGACTACGAGCAGTACTTC
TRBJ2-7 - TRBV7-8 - CASSSTRTYEQYF TGTGCCAGCAGCTCAACACGCACCTACGAGCAGTACTTC
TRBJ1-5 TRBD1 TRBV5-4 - CASSRGTGQNQPQHF TGTGCCAGCAGCAGAGGGACAGGACAAAATCAGCCCCAGCATTTT
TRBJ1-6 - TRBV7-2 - CASSSDRTNNSPLHF TGTGCCAGCAGCTCCGACAGAACAAATAATTCACCCCTCCACTTT
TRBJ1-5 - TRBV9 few CASSLWGGNQPQHF TGTGCCAGCAGCCTCTGGGGAGGCAATCAGCCCCAGCATTTT
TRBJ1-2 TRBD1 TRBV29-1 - CSVEVWDRGLYGYTF TGCAGCGTTGAAGTTTGGGACAGGGGGCTCTATGGCTACACCTTC
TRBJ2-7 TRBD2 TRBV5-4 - CASSSGGRTYEQYF TGTGCCAGCAGCTCGGGGGGGCGGACCTACGAGCAGTACTTC
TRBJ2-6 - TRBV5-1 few CASSYTGSGANVLTF TGCGCCAGCAGCTATACAGGGAGTGGGGCCAACGTCCTGACTTTC
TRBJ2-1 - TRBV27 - CASSTRLEQFF TGTGCCAGCAGTACGCGACTAGAGCAGTTCTTC
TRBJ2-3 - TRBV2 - CASSRLSGGTDTQYF TGTGCCAGCAGTCGACTTAGCGGAGGCACAGATACGCAGTATTTT
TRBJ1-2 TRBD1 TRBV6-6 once CASTDPTGTNYGYTF TGTGCCAGCACCGACCCGACAGGGACCAACTATGGCTACACCTTC